This T cell receptor (beta chain) stems from a study of blood T cells in healthy people across ages. Those donating, healthy Caucasian individuals from Russia, were aged 6 to 90. For the second PCR, which ran for roughly 6 to 12 cycles, a sample-barcoded 5' primer and a J-beta primer mix were used. Each CDR3 protein is one row after TCRdb ran MiXCR on the 5' RACE reads. The table records about 830,000 distinct CDR3 sequences, over 45% of them present only once. The CDR3 has 14 amino acids. Germline CDR1 SGHTA, CDR2 FQGNSA. The chain recombines TRBV7-2 with TRBJ2-5; TRBD2 matches at 8 bases. The J call may be in error: the DNA end matches TRBJ2-7 better. The sequencing sample was made of blood. The source is a man aged 25-45 years in good health. This CDR3 is CASSLGAGVYEQYF. The CDR3 bases are TGTGCCAGCAGCTTAGGAGCGGGAGTGTACGAGCAGTACTTC.